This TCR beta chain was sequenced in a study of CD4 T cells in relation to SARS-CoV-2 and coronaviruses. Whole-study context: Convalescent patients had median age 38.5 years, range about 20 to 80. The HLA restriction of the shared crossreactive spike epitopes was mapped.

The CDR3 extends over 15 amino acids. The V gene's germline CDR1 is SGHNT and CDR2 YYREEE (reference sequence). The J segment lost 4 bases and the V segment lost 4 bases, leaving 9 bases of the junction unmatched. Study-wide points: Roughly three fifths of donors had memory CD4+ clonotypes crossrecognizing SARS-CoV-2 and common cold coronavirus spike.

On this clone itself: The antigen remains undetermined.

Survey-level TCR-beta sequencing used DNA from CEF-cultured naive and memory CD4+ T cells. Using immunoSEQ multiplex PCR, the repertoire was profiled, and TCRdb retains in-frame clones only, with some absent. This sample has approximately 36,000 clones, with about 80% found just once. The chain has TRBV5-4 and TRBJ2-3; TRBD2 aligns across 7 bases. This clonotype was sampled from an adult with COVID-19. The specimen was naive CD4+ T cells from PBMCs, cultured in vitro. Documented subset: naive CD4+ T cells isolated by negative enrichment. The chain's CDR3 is CASSLGAGDPDTQYF. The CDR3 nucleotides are TGTGCCAGCAGCCTGGGCGCGGGAGATCCAGATACGCAGTATTTT.